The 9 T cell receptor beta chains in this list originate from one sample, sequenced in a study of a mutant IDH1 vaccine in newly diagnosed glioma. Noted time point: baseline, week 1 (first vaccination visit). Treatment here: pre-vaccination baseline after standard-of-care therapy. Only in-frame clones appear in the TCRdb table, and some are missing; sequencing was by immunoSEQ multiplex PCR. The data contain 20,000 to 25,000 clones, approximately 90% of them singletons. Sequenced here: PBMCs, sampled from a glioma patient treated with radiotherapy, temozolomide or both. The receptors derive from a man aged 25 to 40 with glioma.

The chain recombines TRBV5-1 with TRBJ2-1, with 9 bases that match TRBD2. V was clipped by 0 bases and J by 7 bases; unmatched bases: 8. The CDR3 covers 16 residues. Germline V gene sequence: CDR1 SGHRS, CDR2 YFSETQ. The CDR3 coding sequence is TGCGCCAGCAGCTTGGACGGCGGGAGGGCCCCAAATGAGCAGTTCTTC. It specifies CASSLDGGRAPNEQFF.

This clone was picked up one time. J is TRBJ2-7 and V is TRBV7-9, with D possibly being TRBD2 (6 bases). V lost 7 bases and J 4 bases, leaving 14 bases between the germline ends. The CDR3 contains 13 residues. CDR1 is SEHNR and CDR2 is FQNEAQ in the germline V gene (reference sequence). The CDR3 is CASTLSGTYEQYF. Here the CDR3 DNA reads TGTGCCAGCACCCTTAGCGGAACTTACGAGCAGTACTTC.

The CDR3 reads CSALREGSYEQYF. The CDR3 DNA is TGCAGCGCCCTAAGGGAGGGTTCCTACGAGCAGTACTTC. The genes are TRBV29-1 and TRBJ2-7, with 7 bases that match TRBD2. The V gene's germline CDR1 is SQVTM and CDR2 ANQGSEA. This CDR3 contains 13 residues. V shed 7 bases, J shed 1 base, and the junction held 7 bases outside the gene matches.

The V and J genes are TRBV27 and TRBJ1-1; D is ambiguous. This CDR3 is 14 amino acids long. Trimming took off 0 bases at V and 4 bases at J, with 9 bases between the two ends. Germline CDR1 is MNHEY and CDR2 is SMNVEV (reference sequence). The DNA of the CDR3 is TGTGCCAGCAGTTTATCCACAGTGATCACTGAAGCTTTCTTT. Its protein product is CASSLSTVITEAFF.

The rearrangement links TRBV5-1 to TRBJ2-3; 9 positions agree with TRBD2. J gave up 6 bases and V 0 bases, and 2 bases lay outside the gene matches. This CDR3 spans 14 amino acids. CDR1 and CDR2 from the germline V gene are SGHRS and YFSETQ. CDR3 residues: CASSLDGTSDTQYF. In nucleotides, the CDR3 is TGCGCCAGCAGCTTGGACGGGACTAGCGATACGCAGTATTTT.

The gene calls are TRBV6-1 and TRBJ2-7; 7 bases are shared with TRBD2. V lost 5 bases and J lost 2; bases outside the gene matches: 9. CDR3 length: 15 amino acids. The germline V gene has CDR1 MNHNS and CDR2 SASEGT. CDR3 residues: CASSLLTSETYEQYF. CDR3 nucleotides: TGTGCCAGCAGTCTACTCACTAGCGAGACCTACGAGCAGTACTTC.

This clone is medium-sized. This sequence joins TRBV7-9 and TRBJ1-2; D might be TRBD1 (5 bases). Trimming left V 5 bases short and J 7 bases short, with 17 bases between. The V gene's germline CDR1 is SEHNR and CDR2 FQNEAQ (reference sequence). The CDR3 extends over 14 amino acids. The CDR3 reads CASSTGDVPGGYTF. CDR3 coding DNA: TGTGCCAGCAGCACTGGGGACGTCCCGGGTGGCTACACCTTC.

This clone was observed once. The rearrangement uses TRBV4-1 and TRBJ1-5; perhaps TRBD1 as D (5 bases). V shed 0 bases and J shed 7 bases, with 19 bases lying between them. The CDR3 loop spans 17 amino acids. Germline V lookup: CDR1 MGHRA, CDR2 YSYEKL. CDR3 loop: CASSQDSSPRAGQPQHF. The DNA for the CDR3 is TGCGCCAGCAGCCAAGATAGTTCCCCCAGGGCTGGGCAGCCCCAGCATTTT.

The CDR3 here is CASTLPQGIKDGYTF. The DNA of the CDR3 is TGTGCCAGCACCCTCCCCCAGGGGATTAAGGATGGCTACACCTTC. V gene TRBV28 combines with J gene TRBJ1-2; D is perhaps TRBD1 (6 bases). Looked up from germline, CDR1 is MDHEN and CDR2 is SYDVKM. The CDR3 sequence is 15 residues long. V was cut by 7 bases and J by 6 bases, with 21 bases left in between.